Presented here are 30 T cell receptor beta chains from one specimen sequenced in a study of tumor-infiltrating lymphocytes in oesophageal squamous cell carcinoma. One entry per CDR3 protein, called by TCRdb with MiXCR from the PCR reads. The table has roughly 20,000 distinct CDR3 sequences, approximately 46% seen once. What was sequenced was normal esophageal tissue next to the tumor. These receptors were obtained from a female donor with esophageal squamous cell carcinoma.

The rearrangement uses TRBV5-4 and TRBJ2-4; D uncertain. Germline loops: CDR1 SGHNT, CDR2 YYREEE (reference sequence). CDR3 length: 13 residues. The V end was cut by 2 bases, the J end by 5 bases, with 8 bases between. CDR3 protein: CASSLGIENIQYF. DNA of the CDR3: TGTGCCAGCAGCTTAGGGATAGAAAACATTCAGTACTTC.

Points on this clonotype: The CDR3 does not close with the conserved phenylalanine or tryptophan, likely indicating a read error. The limits of the CDR3 on the DNA are not certain, so only TCRdb's listed CDR3 is given. The chain joins TRBV18 to TRBJ2-7; the listed D gene, TRBD1, was not tested against the DNA. The CDR3 has 16 residues if both end residues are counted. CDR1 is KGHSH, CDR2 LQKENI, per germline. CDR3 sequence reads: CASSPMAGVRGYTFGS.

Ten or more counts support this clonotype. This chain joins TRBV12-5 and TRBJ2-2, with a possible D match to TRBD1 (6 bases). Germline CDR1 reads LGHNT; CDR2 reads FRNRAP. The CDR3 has 15 amino acids. V was pared by 0 bases and J by 4 bases, with 9 bases between. CDR3 nucleotide sequence: TGTGCTAGTGGTTTGGTCGGACAGAGCACCGGGGAGCTGTTTTTT. Protein product: CASGLVGQSTGELFF.

About this clonotype: The conserved phenylalanine or tryptophan is not found at the CDR3 terminus, so this likely reflects a read error. It is unclear where the CDR3 begins or ends on the DNA, so no DNA is shown, and the CDR3 is as TCRdb lists it. The chain joins TRBV7-6 to TRBJ2-7; the D segment call TRBD1 is taken from the table without a DNA check. Ends included, the CDR3 has 15 residues. Germline CDR1 SGHVS, CDR2 FNYEAQ. The CDR3: CASSTGGPYGYTFGS.

The rearrangement uses TRBV7-4 and TRBJ2-1; 12 bases are a match to TRBD2. The CDR3 length is 21 residues. After removal of 6 bases from V and 8 bases from J, the junction contained 26 bases not matched to a gene. CDR1 and CDR2 from the germline V gene are SGHVT and SQSDAQ. For the CDR3, the DNA is TGTGCCAGCAGGTCTGCCGGTTTGGGACAGCCCACTAGCGGGAGGAACCATGAGCAGTTCTTC. This translates into CASRSAGLGQPTSGRNHEQFF.

The genes are TRBV5-1 and TRBJ2-5; the match to TRBD2 covers 8 bases. The better agreement between TRBJ2-7 and the DNA end casts doubt on the J call. The CDR3 covers 15 residues. Germline CDR1 is SGHRS and CDR2 is YFSETQ. CDR3 residues: CASSKDSGKAYEQYF. For the CDR3, the DNA is TGCGCCAGCAGCAAAGATAGCGGGAAGGCCTACGAGCAGTACTTC.

The sample holds a few counts of this clonotype. V is TRBV6-1 and J is TRBJ2-5, with 7 bases identical to TRBD2. The V gene end was trimmed by 3 bases and the J gene end by 4 bases; junction bases not matched to a gene: 2. CDR1 is MNHNS, CDR2 SASEGT, per germline. This CDR3 comprises 13 residues. The CDR3 here is CASSDSGRETQYF. In nucleotides, the CDR3 is TGTGCCAGCAGTGATAGCGGGCGAGAGACCCAGTACTTC.

The rearrangement joins TRBV7-6 to TRBJ2-4; TRBD1 is a possible D gene (6 bases). Matching the DNA end better, TRBJ2-1 makes the J call doubtful. The CDR3 runs 13 residues. Germline loops: CDR1 SGHVS, CDR2 FNYEAQ. The CDR3: CASSLDSRGEQFF. DNA for the CDR3: TGTGCCAGCAGCTTAGATAGCAGGGGTGAGCAGTTCTTC.

In its sample, this clonotype is medium-sized. The DNA of the CDR3 is TGTGCCAGCAGTTATTCAGGACCCTATAATTCACCCCTCCACTTT. This translates into CASSYSGPYNSPLHF. This sequence joins TRBV6-1 and TRBJ1-6; D is uncertain. CDR1 is MNHNS, CDR2 SASEGT, per germline. Trimming shortened V by 5 bases and J by 2 bases, and 10 bases separated the two germline ends. The CDR3 has 15 amino acids.

V usage is TRBV7-2 and J usage is TRBJ2-3, with TRBD1 as a possible D gene (6 bases). Germline lookup yields CDR1 SGHTA and CDR2 FQGNSA. The CDR3 runs to 16 residues. V was clipped by 2 bases and J by 3 bases, with 15 bases between them. Written as DNA, the CDR3 is TGTGCCAGCAGCTTACTCCCAGGGGTCGGTACAGATACGCAGTATTTT. Amino acid sequence: CASSLLPGVGTDTQYF.

This clonotype was observed once. This rearrangement joins TRBV5-4 to TRBJ2-6; a weak D match, TRBD2 (7 bases). The assigned J gene may be wrong: the sequence end matches TRBJ2-7 better. Germline CDR1 is SGHNT and CDR2 is YYREEE (reference sequence). CDR3 length: 16 residues. This CDR3 is CASSLRGRGRDYEQYF. DNA for the CDR3: TGTGCCAGCAGCTTGCGGGGGCGGGGGAGGGACTACGAGCAGTACTTC.

In this sample, this clonotype turned up many times. A junction end diverges from the germline sequence, so it may reflect a read error. The chain employs TRBV19 and TRBJ1-6, with 7 bases lining up with TRBD1. The CDR3 sequence is 15 residues long. The V gene's germline CDR1 is LNHDA and CDR2 SQIVND (reference sequence). In nucleotides, the CDR3 is TGTGCCAGTACTCCAAAGGGACAGAATAATTCACCCCTCCACTTC. Its protein is CASTPKGQNNSPLHF.

The chain recombines TRBV7-2 with TRBJ1-4, with 8 bases lining up with TRBD1. The CDR3 has 19 amino acids. Germline V lookup: CDR1 SGHTA, CDR2 FQGNSA. V shed 2 bases and J 3 bases; nucleotides not matched to a gene: 14. The CDR3 DNA reads as TGTGCCAGCAGCTTATTTGGGGCAGGGGGCCTTCTAGCTAATGAAAAACTGTTTTTT. Protein sequence: CASSLFGAGGLLANEKLFF.

Here the CDR3 DNA reads TGTGCTAGTGGTTTGTCTGGGGAGCTGTTTTTT. Its protein is CASGLSGELFF. The chain is built from TRBV12-5 and TRBJ2-2; D ambiguous. Deletions cut 2 bases from V and 8 bases from J, with 3 bases between. The CDR3 is 11 amino acids. Germline CDR1 is LGHNT and CDR2 is FRNRAP.

The chain joins TRBV7-9 to TRBJ2-1; D gene ambiguous. The CDR3 consists of 16 residues. The germline V gene encodes CDR1 SEHNR and CDR2 FQNEAQ (reference sequence). V lost 5 bases, J lost 0 bases, and 14 bases lay in between. In DNA, the CDR3 is TGTGCCAGCAGCCCCTCAATCCTGAGCTCCTACAATGAGCAGTTCTTC. This codes for CASSPSILSSYNEQFF.

Relative to its sample, this clonotype is medium-sized. J is TRBJ1-1 and V is TRBV12-3 or TRBV12-4; 7 nucleotides align to TRBD1. CDR3 length: 14 amino acids. J gave up 7 bases and V 5 bases, and 10 bases lay outside the gene matches. The CDR3 DNA sequence: TGTGCCAGCAGTCCAGTCGACAGGGTGGATGAAGCTTTCTTT. Protein sequence: CASSPVDRVDEAFF.

Concerning this clonotype: Mismatch with germline at one junction end may stem from a read error. The CDR3 sequence is CASSLGWLAGGHRHDQFF. The CDR3, as DNA: TGTGCCAGCAGCTTAGGGTGGCTAGCGGGAGGGCACAGGCATGATCAGTTCTTC. This chain joins TRBV7-4 and TRBJ2-3, with 12 positions matching TRBD2. The closer fit of TRBJ2-1 to the DNA end suggests the J call may be wrong. The CDR3 has 18 amino acids. Germline CDR1 SGHVT, CDR2 SQSDAQ.

The rearrangement joins TRBV7-9 to TRBJ2-5, with a possible D match to TRBD2 (5 bases). The end of the DNA is better explained by TRBJ2-1, so the J call may be wrong. Germline-derived CDR1 and CDR2 are SEHNR and FQNEAQ (reference sequence). The CDR3 covers 14 residues. The CDR3 nucleotides read TGTGCCAGCAGCTTAGCGGTATCCCGAGGGGAGCAGTTCTTC. Protein product: CASSLAVSRGEQFF.

This clonotype has a count of ten or more. The chain employs TRBV24-1 and TRBJ2-7, with TRBD1 matching over 9 bases. The CDR3 has 15 amino acids. Looked up from germline, CDR1 is KGHDR and CDR2 is SFDVKD. The ends lost 2 bases at V and 6 bases at J; junction bases unmatched: 7. The CDR3 coding sequence is TGTGCCACCAGTGATTCGGGACAGGGTAATAGCGAGCAGTACTTC. Protein: CATSDSGQGNSEQYF.

V gene TRBV25-1 combines with J gene TRBJ2-7; D possibly uses TRBD1 or TRBD2 (5 bases each). CDR1 is MGHDK and CDR2 is SYGVNS in the germline V gene. The ends were cut back, 3 bases at V and 4 bases at J, with 16 bases in the middle. The CDR3 has 15 residues. This CDR3 is CASSESEGKGYEQYF. The CDR3 DNA sequence: TGTGCCAGCAGTGAGTCCGAGGGGAAAGGGTACGAGCAGTACTTC.

Points on this clonotype: A read error may explain this, as a much larger clone is one base away. The chain has TRBV5-4 and TRBJ2-5, with 9 bases identical to TRBD2. The V gene's germline CDR1 is SGHNT and CDR2 YYREEE (reference sequence). CDR3 length: 15 residues. The CDR3 sequence: CASSPQREVGGELYF. The CDR3 nucleotides are TGTGCCAGCAGCCCCCAGCGGGAGGTTGGCGGGGAGCTGTATTTT.

This clonotype was seen more than once but under ten times. J is TRBJ2-6 and V is TRBV7-4; 10 nucleotides agree with TRBD2. The junction had 7 bases not matched to a gene; V was cut back by 5 bases and J by 0 bases. Germline V gene sequence: CDR1 SGHVT, CDR2 SQSDAQ. The CDR3 length is 18 residues. The CDR3 DNA is TGTGCCAGCAGCGATACTAGCGGGGTCCGCTCTGGGGCCAACGTCCTGACTTTC. Amino acids: CASSDTSGVRSGANVLTF.

This clonotype has just one count. The J gene is TRBJ2-7, the V gene TRBV7-3; possibly TRBD2 for D (6 bases). Germline CDR1 is SGHTA and CDR2 is FQGTGA. Deletions cut 4 bases from V and 0 bases from J, with 13 bases between. The CDR3 runs to 15 residues. The CDR3 sequence is CASSSPRTNSYEQYF. The CDR3 region has the DNA TGTGCCAGCAGCTCGCCCCGGACTAACTCCTACGAGCAGTACTTC.

The chain joins TRBV7-2 to TRBJ2-5; D is uncertain. The CDR3 has 13 amino acids. The germline V gene encodes CDR1 SGHTA and CDR2 FQGNSA. V lost 1 base, J lost 4 bases, and 7 bases lay in between. The CDR3 sequence is CASSLGHPETQYF. In nucleotides, the CDR3 is TGTGCCAGCAGCTTAGGCCACCCAGAGACCCAGTACTTC.

The J gene is TRBJ1-4, the V gene TRBV5-1; a weak D match, TRBD1 (6 bases). CDR3 length equals 14 residues. The germline V gene encodes CDR1 SGHRS and CDR2 YFSETQ. V was cut by 0 bases and J by 7 bases, with 10 bases left in between. This chain's CDR3 is CASSLGTGIEKLFF. The CDR3 DNA follows: TGCGCCAGCAGCTTGGGCACAGGGATTGAAAAACTGTTTTTT.

This chain joins TRBV7-2 and TRBJ1-1, with D possibly being TRBD1 (6 bases). Germline V gene lookup returns CDR1 SGHTA and CDR2 FQGNSA. With 1 base removed from V and 4 bases from J, the gap between germline ends came to 10 bases. CDR3 length equals 14 residues. CDR3 in amino acids: CASSLVPQGTEAFF. Here the CDR3 DNA reads TGTGCCAGCAGCTTAGTCCCACAGGGCACTGAAGCTTTCTTT.

The chain employs TRBV5-1 and TRBJ2-3; TRBD1 matches at 8 bases. The V and J ends lost 2 bases and 10 bases, in that order; junction bases with no gene match: 9. The CDR3 spans 14 residues. Germline assignment: CDR1 SGHRS and CDR2 YFSETQ. This CDR3 reads CASSFQGALEPQYF. In DNA form, the CDR3 reads TGCGCCAGCAGCTTCCAGGGGGCCCTCGAACCGCAGTATTTT. The full variable domain, its missing parts supplied by reference TRBV5-1 and TRBJ2-3, is KAGVTQTPRYLIKTRGQQVTLSCSPISGHRSVSWYQQTPGQGLQFLFEYFSETQRNKGNFPGRFSGRQFSNSRSEMNVSTLELGDSALYLCASSFQGALEPQYFGPGTRLTVL.

In its sample, this clonotype is medium-sized. The chain uses TRBV19 and TRBJ1-1, with D perhaps TRBD1 (6 bases). Germline CDR1 reads LNHDA; CDR2 reads SQIVND (reference sequence). This CDR3 has 16 residues. V shed 10 bases and J shed 0 bases, with 21 bases lying between them. DNA for the CDR3: TGTGCCACCTCCAAAGGGGGGCTGTGGATGAACACTGAAGCTTTCTTT. Amino acids: CATSKGGLWMNTEAFF.

The V and J genes are TRBV7-3 and TRBJ1-4; 7 nucleotides line up with TRBD2. The DNA end is more similar to TRBJ2-3, so the J call may be wrong. Germline lookup yields CDR1 SGHTA and CDR2 FQGTGA. The CDR3 loop spans 16 amino acids. The CDR3 nucleotides read TGTGCCAGCAGCTTAATGGGGGGGGTTCACGGGAATACGCAGTATTTT. This encodes CASSLMGGVHGNTQYF.

The sample holds one count of this clonotype. This sequence joins TRBV24-1 and TRBJ2-7, with 7 positions matching TRBD1. The better agreement between TRBJ2-5 and the DNA end casts doubt on the J call. Germline values: CDR1 KGHDR, CDR2 SFDVKD. The CDR3 length is 17 residues. CDR3 protein: CATSDPTGNLYQETQYF. CDR3 nucleotides: TGTGCCACCAGTGACCCGACAGGGAATCTTTACCAAGAGACCCAGTACTTC.